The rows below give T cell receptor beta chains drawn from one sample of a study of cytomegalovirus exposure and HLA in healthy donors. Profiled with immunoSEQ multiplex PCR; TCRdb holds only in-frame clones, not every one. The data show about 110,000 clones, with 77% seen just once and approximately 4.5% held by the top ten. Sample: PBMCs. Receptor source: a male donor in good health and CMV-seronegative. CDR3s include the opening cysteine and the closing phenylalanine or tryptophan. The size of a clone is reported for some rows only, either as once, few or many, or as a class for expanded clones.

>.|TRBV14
CASSPAIGEQFF
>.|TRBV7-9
CASNPVRGDTQYF
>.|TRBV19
CASSLDRGLNQPQHF
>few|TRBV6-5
CASSYDRTGLREQYF
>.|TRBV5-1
CASRGGPDNTGELFF
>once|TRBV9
CASSHVGIAGANYNEQFF
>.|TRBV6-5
CASSYGPFTGELFF
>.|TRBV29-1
CSVGGRSTDTQYF
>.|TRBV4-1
CASSTPSTDTQYF
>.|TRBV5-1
CASSPDRSSYNEQFF
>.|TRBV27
CASRPRDRLNEKLFF
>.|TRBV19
CASSIGAYEQYF
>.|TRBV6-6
CASRPPRTRVGTEAFF
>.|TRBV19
CASSIELGLVVNEQFF
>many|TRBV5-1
CASSSGTSRGEQFF
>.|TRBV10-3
CAISAGTGIKETQYF
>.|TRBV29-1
CSVAAGTSNSYEQYF
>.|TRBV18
CASSTERNQPQHF
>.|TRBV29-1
CSVGTGSNYGYTF
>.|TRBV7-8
CASSLGILANEQFF
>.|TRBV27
CASSDTPNTEAFF
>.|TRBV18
CASSPSGQGSNEQYF
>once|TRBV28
CASSFAPGGYQETQYF
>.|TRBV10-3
CAIGGTGNTEAFF
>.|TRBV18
CASSPLGRSSYEQYF
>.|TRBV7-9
CASSLAGRTGESGKLFF
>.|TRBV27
CASSLIQGNYYEQYF
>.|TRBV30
CAWSPGGTGKIDTQYF
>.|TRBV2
CASTRQGIYEQYF
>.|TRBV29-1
CSVERTGELFF
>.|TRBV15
CATSRVAGVETQYF
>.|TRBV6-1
CASSRKREGQHEQYF
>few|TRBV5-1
CASSHYKPEAETQYF
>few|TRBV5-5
CASSPLANEQFF
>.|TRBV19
CASSIPGFNSYNEQFF
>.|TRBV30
CASLAFDTEAFF
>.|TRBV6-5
CASSYRQGYGYTF
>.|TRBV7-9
CASSAGGGENTEAFF
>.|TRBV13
CASSLRLAGVSTEDTQYF
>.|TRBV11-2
CASSPSRWDF
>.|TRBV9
CASSVGGPGRNQPQHF
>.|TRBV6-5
CASSYSKGTGSAGYTF
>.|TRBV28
CASSQPTSRTGELFF
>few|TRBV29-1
CSVTRAGSYEQYF
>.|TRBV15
CATSRDLDSRGAGRTQYF
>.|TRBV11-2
CASSRQTGPPYEQYF
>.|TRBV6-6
CASSLDRDLIHF
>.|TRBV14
CASSQRGSAVGRSGEQYF
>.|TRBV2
CASSEGRGGGQPQHF
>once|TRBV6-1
CASSEAWGDRPQHF
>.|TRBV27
CASSLAGLNTGELFF
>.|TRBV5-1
CASSPLTSVTQYF
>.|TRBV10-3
CAISGLGYEQYF
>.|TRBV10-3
CAISDSGRASQGDTQYF
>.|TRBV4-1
CASSSRLAGGRNEQFF
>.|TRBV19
CASSTRTSGRTNEQFF
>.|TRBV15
CATSRVPGQGIEKLFF